This T cell receptor beta chain was obtained from a study of blood T cells in healthy people across ages (dated by TCRdb to 2015 to 2017). Study-wide context: In model experiments, template switching captured about one uniquely barcoded TCR beta cDNA molecule for every two T cells. The study measured age-related changes in TCR beta repertoire diversity using deep sequencing normalized with unique cDNA molecular identifiers. Donors were grouped into four age groups: young (average roughly 17 years), middle-aged (under 40), aged (roughly 67) and long-lived (82). Using the same blood draw, the study looked at two additional independent replicas of 1 million unique cDNA reads for two donors, one aged 18 to 30 and the other aged 80 or older.

The study at large found these results: As age increased, observed TCR beta diversity per million T cells dropped in a roughly linear way, and a significant reduction was already evident by age 40. Conclusive comparison of naive and antigen-experienced compartments was prevented by the profiling of bulk unsorted PBMCs. There was a strong correlation between observed TCR beta diversity and the percentage of naive T cells measured by flow cytometry. Estimates of total diversity based on one million sequenced T cells were regarded as lower bounds and as underestimates. The CMV infection status of donors was not known, potentially confounding age-related changes in expanded clonotypes. Compared with the aged group, the long-lived group had more naive CD4+ T cells, fewer expanded clones and increased TCR diversity, suggesting age selection.

Systemically healthy Caucasian individuals from Russia, 39 in total and aged 6 to 90 years, were included as donors. Approximately 10 milliliters of peripheral blood were collected from each donor into EDTA-treated Vacutainer tubes. Ficoll-Paque density-gradient centrifugation was used to isolate PBMCs, with at least 6 million per sample. Trizol reagent was used to extract total RNA from the PBMCs, yielding at least 5 micrograms per sample. For every donor, flow cytometry on a PBMC aliquot measured the percentage of naive CD45RAhigh/CD27high T cells. This clonotype came up a few times. Its antigen remains unidentified. Sequence at one end of the junction differs from germline and may be a read error. The receptor library was made with 5' RACE. The instrument was an Illumina HiSeq 2500. The second PCR ran for about 6 to 12 cycles and used a J-beta primer mix along with a sample-barcoded 5' primer. A template-switch 5' adaptor carrying 12 random nucleotides introduced a unique molecular identifier onto each TCR beta cDNA molecule. At least 2.5 million CDR3-containing paired-end reads were obtained from each sample. The Mint cDNA synthesis kit, primed by a TRBC-specific oligonucleotide, was used to synthesize first-strand cDNA from all RNA. After uracil-DNA glycosylase treatment, a first 18-cycle PCR used universal primers M1SS and BC2_uni_R on all cDNA. On the authors' methods: For normalization, 1 million high-quality reads were randomly selected from each sample, with every read carrying a distinct molecular identifier. Reads sharing molecular identifiers were discarded rather than binned into consensus sequences. MiTCR, run with a Q25 quality threshold and the strictest error-elimination algorithm, handled CDR3 identification, clonotype clustering and error correction. A nonparametric unseen species model with Euler transformation was used to estimate lower-bound total TCR beta diversity. TCRdb reanalyzed the raw reads on its own, using fastp at Q25 for trimming and MiXCR for clone calling, and kept in-frame beta chains. Entries are consolidated by CDR3 protein sequence, retaining the most common genes and DNA. These V and J calls derive from TCRdb rather than the authors' analysis. The sample table contains more than 600,000 distinct CDR3 sequences; only one count was recorded for roughly 25% of them. 8% to 10% of the sample is in the top ten clones.

Reading the germline V gene gives CDR1 SQVTM and CDR2 ANQGSEA. Inclusive of the bounding cysteine and phenylalanine, the CDR3 is 14 residues long. Only the CDR3 part of the read is kept: 42 bases, read in frame from the first base. The same sample was also used in a study of T cells of mothers and their children. Per that second paper: Donors were nine systemically healthy Caucasian individuals: three mothers and their six children. cDNA synthesis consumed the entire amount of extracted RNA, loaded at roughly 1.5 ug RNA in each 15 ul reaction. In the second PCR, the M1S primer added sample barcodes and 2-4 random nucleotides. Over 10 million TCR beta CDR3 reads came from each mother, compared with around 3 million reads from each child. TCR recombination output is similarly shaped by thymic selection in related and unrelated pairs, with a minor effect exerted by inherited differences. Normalized repertoire overlap in related mother-child pairs was always slightly higher than in unrelated mother-child pairs, but the difference was never significant. Persistent microchimeric T cell clones were not detected, at a sensitivity of approximately 100 clones per million clonotypes. Deep NGS was used in the study to compare the TCR beta repertoires of mothers and children and to look for features that separate related mother-child pairs from unrelated individuals. Mothers averaged about 40 +/- 4 years of age and children averaged about 10 +/- 4 years. After adapter ligation with NEBNext reagents, the libraries were sequenced on Illumina HiSeq 2000 with 100+100 nt paired-end reads. To prevent cross-contamination, the mother and child libraries were prepared a month apart and were sequenced in separate runs. For each donor, somewhere between roughly 450,000 and 2,000,000 distinct TCR beta clonotypes were identified. Naive TCR beta clonotypes were estimated from low-frequency clonotypes matched to each donor's FACS-determined naive share, without sorting.

The sample was blood. The chain is made from TRBV29-1 and TRBJ1-5; TRBD1 is a weak D gene call, 5 bases matching. The receptor was isolated from a boy aged 5 to 17 in good health. The nucleotide sequence is TGCAGCGTTGGTTGGGGGGATAGCGATCAGCCCCAGCATTTT. This translates into CSVGWGDSDQPQHF.